The 20 T cell receptor beta chains reported below all come from one sample, sequenced in a study of T cell changes during pregnancy in multiple sclerosis. Clones were read by immunoSEQ multiplex PCR, and TCRdb kept only the in-frame ones, dropping some. This table has 29,000 or so clones, approximately 89% appearing once. The source was CD8+ T cells from peripheral blood mononuclear cells, collected after pregnancy. The receptors shown here come from a female donor with multiple sclerosis, enrolled in a pregnancy study.

This chain uses TRBV27 with TRBJ2-3, with 14 bases lining up with TRBD2. This CDR3 region has 17 residues. In germline, CDR1 is MNHEY, CDR2 SMNVEV (reference sequence). After removal of 4 bases from V and 1 base from J, the junction contained 4 bases not matched to a gene. Here the CDR3 reads CASSSGLAGEGTDTQYF. CDR3 nucleotides: TGTGCCAGCAGTTCGGGACTAGCGGGAGAGGGCACAGATACGCAGTATTTT.

The chain uses TRBV11-2 and TRBJ2-5, with 8 positions matching TRBD1. Trimming at V came to 1 base and at J to 5 bases, leaving 6 bases not matched to a gene. Germline lookup yields CDR1 SGHAT and CDR2 FQNNGV. The CDR3 covers 15 residues. The DNA of the CDR3 is TGTGCCAGCAGCTTAGGGTGGACAGGGACGGAGACCCAGTACTTC. This gives the protein CASSLGWTGTETQYF.

The CDR3 nucleotides are TGCAGCGCAAATACGGAGATAAGCGGAAACACCATATATTTT. It specifies CSANTEISGNTIYF. The chain couples TRBV29-1 to TRBJ1-3; D gene ambiguous. In germline, CDR1 is SQVTM, CDR2 ANQGSEA. Trimming left V 7 bases short and J 4 bases short, with 17 bases between. This CDR3 has 14 residues.

The chain links TRBV11-3 to TRBJ2-1; D is unclear. This CDR3 has 17 amino acids. The germline gives CDR1 SGHNT, CDR2 YENEEA. V dropped 1 base and J dropped 0 bases, with 13 bases sitting between them. The CDR3 DNA reads TGTGCCAGCAGCTTAGTGGCGGCATCGAGCTCCTACAATGAGCAGTTCTTC. Translating gives CASSLVAASSSYNEQFF.

The chain employs TRBV4-3 and TRBJ2-1; 8 nucleotides align to TRBD2. V lost 1 base, J lost 8 bases, and 7 bases stayed unmatched. This CDR3 has 15 amino acids. Germline CDR1 reads LGHNA; CDR2 reads YSLEER. CDR3 sequence reads: CASSQGSGIGYEQFF. CDR3 coding DNA: TGCGCCAGCAGCCAAGGTAGCGGGATAGGCTATGAGCAGTTCTTC.

The chain joins TRBV28 to TRBJ2-7, with D tentatively TRBD2 (6 bases). V shed 2 bases and J shed 2 bases, with 13 bases lying between them. This CDR3 region has 15 residues. The germline V gene has CDR1 MDHEN and CDR2 SYDVKM. CDR3: CASSLGLAITYEQYF. The CDR3 DNA follows: TGTGCCAGCAGTTTAGGGCTAGCGATTACCTACGAGCAGTACTTC.

This chain links TRBV27 with TRBJ1-3; D gene unclear. The CDR3 totals 14 residues. The germline gives CDR1 MNHEY, CDR2 SMNVEV (reference sequence). Trimming removed 6 bases at V and 0 bases at J, with 9 bases between. CDR3 DNA sequence: TGTGCCAGCAGCTCTGACACCTCTGGAAACACCATATATTTT. The encoded protein is CASSSDTSGNTIYF.

A word on this clone: At one end, the junction sequence differs from germline, possibly due to a read error. V usage is TRBV23-1 and J usage is TRBJ2-2; D gene uncertain. TRBV23-1 has ORF status, its function being uncertain. The CDR3 runs to 13 residues. The CDR3 region has the DNA TGCGCCAGCATTCAATGCGTCGGCGGGGAGCTGTTTTTT. Its translation: CASIQCVGGELFF.

The V call is TRBV4-3, the J call TRBJ2-1; TRBD2 aligns across 11 bases. This CDR3 comprises 16 residues. Germline CDR1 is LGHNA and CDR2 is YSLEER. The V and J ends lost 3 bases and 5 bases, in that order; junction bases with no gene match: 6. The CDR3 DNA reads as TGCGCCAGCAGCCATCGACTAGCGGGGCCCCACAATGAGCAGTTCTTC. This codes for CASSHRLAGPHNEQFF.

CDR3 protein: CASSQSTGDYNEQFF. CDR3 coding DNA: TGCGCCAGCAGCCAAAGCACAGGGGACTACAATGAGCAGTTCTTC. The chain recombines TRBV4-3 with TRBJ2-1, with 7 bases matching TRBD1. Germline V lookup: CDR1 LGHNA, CDR2 YSLEER. Unmatched junction bases numbered 4, after V lost 2 bases and J lost 3 bases. The CDR3 totals 15 residues.

The chain couples TRBV9 to TRBJ2-5; no definite D call. The ends were cut back, 0 bases at V and 3 bases at J, with 9 bases in the middle. There are 14 residues in the CDR3. Germline V gives CDR1 SGDLS, CDR2 YYNGEE. CDR3 nucleotide sequence: TGTGCCAGCAGCGTAGGCTCTGGAGAAGAGACCCAGTACTTC. Protein product: CASSVGSGEETQYF.

This chain uses TRBV6-6 with TRBJ2-5, with 8 bases matching TRBD1. Per the germline V gene, CDR1 is MNHNY and CDR2 is SVGAGI (reference sequence). The trim removed 2 bases at V and 2 bases at J, leaving 7 bases unmatched. CDR3 length: 16 residues. Here the CDR3 DNA reads TGTGCCAGCAGTTACGCCCGGACAGGGAGGCAAGAGACCCAGTACTTC. Its protein product is CASSYARTGRQETQYF.

The CDR3: CASSDSRQVDTGELFF. The CDR3 DNA is TGTGCCAGCAGTGACTCGAGACAGGTGGACACCGGGGAGCTGTTTTTT. The V gene is TRBV6-4, the J gene TRBJ2-2; D is possibly TRBD1 (6 bases). CDR1 and CDR2 from the germline V gene are MRHNA and SNTAGT. CDR3 length equals 16 residues. V was pared by 0 bases and J by 3 bases, with 11 bases between.

V usage is TRBV29-1 and J usage is TRBJ2-3, with a tentative D call TRBD2 (5 bases). The CDR3 is 15 amino acids. The germline V gene encodes CDR1 SQVTM and CDR2 ANQGSEA. V lost 6 bases, J lost 4 bases, and 20 bases lay in between. CDR3 sequence reads: CSVSGMTGDSDTQYF. The CDR3 DNA reads as TGCAGCGTCTCCGGGATGACTGGGGATTCAGATACGCAGTATTTT.

The chain links TRBV6-1 to TRBJ1-2, with D perhaps TRBD1 (5 bases). The germline V and J ends were trimmed by 0 bases and 7 bases, with 15 bases remaining between them. The CDR3 totals 15 residues. CDR1 is MNHNS and CDR2 is SASEGT in the germline V gene. For the CDR3, the DNA is TGTGCCAGCAGTGAAGCCCCCTCGGCAGGGTTTGGCTACACCTTC. Translated: CASSEAPSAGFGYTF.

This chain connects TRBV19 to TRBJ2-3, with D hard to call. The CDR3 totals 14 residues. Germline assignment: CDR1 LNHDA and CDR2 SQIVND (reference sequence). Deletions cut 7 bases from V and 0 bases from J, with 11 bases between. The CDR3 region has the DNA TGTGCCAGTACCCGAATTAGTAGCACAGATACGCAGTATTTT. Its protein is CASTRISSTDTQYF.

The rearrangement uses TRBV29-1 and TRBJ2-5, with a weak D call TRBD2 (5 bases). The CDR3 sequence is 12 residues long. Trimming took 4 bases from V and 5 from J, leaving 11 bases between them. Germline CDR1 and CDR2: SQVTM and ANQGSEA. The CDR3 sequence: CSVGGSDETQYF. As DNA, the CDR3 is TGCAGCGTTGGAGGGAGCGACGAGACCCAGTACTTC. Using reference TRBV29-1 and TRBJ2-5 for the parts outside the CDR3, the full variable domain is SAVISQKPSRDICQRGTSLTIQCQVDSQVTMMFWYRQQPGQSLTLIATANQGSEATYESGFVIDKFPISRPNLTFSTLTVSNMSPEDSSIYLCSVGGSDETQYFGPGTRLLVL.

The chain links TRBV10-3 to TRBJ2-7; 7 positions match TRBD2. This CDR3 spans 16 amino acids. Unmatched junction bases numbered 5, after V lost 0 bases and J lost 0 bases. Germline V gene sequence: CDR1 ENHRY, CDR2 SYGVKD. The DNA for the CDR3 is TGTGCCATCAGTGAGTCGTTGGGCGGGAGCTCCTACGAGCAGTACTTC. Its translation: CAISESLGGSSYEQYF.

J is TRBJ1-2 and V is TRBV29-1; 7 bases are shared with TRBD1. The germline CDR1 and CDR2 sequences are SQVTM and ANQGSEA. This CDR3 contains 13 residues. Trimming took 7 bases from V and 5 from J; bases not matched to a gene: 10. The CDR3 here is CSAYDGTEYGYTF. The CDR3 coding sequence is TGCAGCGCCTACGATGGGACAGAATATGGCTACACCTTC.

DNA of the CDR3: TGCGCCAGCAGCCAAGGCAGGGGTATCACCGGGGAGCTGTTTTTT. It yields the protein CASSQGRGITGELFF. This chain uses TRBV4-3 with TRBJ2-2; tentatively, D is TRBD1 (6 bases). Germline V lookup: CDR1 LGHNA, CDR2 YSLEER. Trimming stripped 1 base from V and 4 bases from J, with 10 bases between. This CDR3 is built from 15 residues.